These 14 T cell receptor beta chains came from one sample sequenced in a study of T cell clusters in autoimmune cytopenias. TRB was amplified by touch-down multiplex PCR, primer pools A and B combined. From its re-call of the multiplex PCR reads, TCRdb lists each CDR3 protein once, without DNA. This repertoire comprises a few thousand distinct CDR3 sequences; its ten largest clones make up approximately 70%. TRB amplification used approximately 250 ng of peripheral blood genomic DNA. The sample also formed part of further work on T cell repertoires in aging, cancer and after chemotherapy.

Sample: peripheral blood. The receptors originated from a human donor in good health.

The chain has TRBV6-2 or TRBV6-3 and TRBJ1-1. The CDR3 sequence is 15 residues long. Germline V gene data show CDR1 as MNHEY and CDR2 as SVGEGT. This CDR3 is CASSYAAATDTEAFF.

This CDR3 reads CASSTLTGGFTEAFF. The V gene is TRBV19, the J gene TRBJ1-1; TCRdb's D call, TRBD1, is unchecked because there is no DNA. The CDR3 is 15 amino acids. The germline V gene has CDR1 LNHDA and CDR2 SQIVND (reference sequence).

By frequency, this clonotype is medium-sized. The chain links TRBV29-1 to TRBJ1-1. This CDR3 has 15 residues. Germline V lookup: CDR1 SQVTM, CDR2 ANQGSEA. The CDR3 reads CSVTMMSTMNTEAFF.

This sequence joins TRBV6-1 and TRBJ2-3; TCRdb designates TRBD2, a call that cannot be tested without DNA. This CDR3 is built from 19 residues. Germline V lookup: CDR1 MNHNS, CDR2 SASEGT. The CDR3 protein is CASSEQGTSGRGSTDTQYF.

The chain has TRBV27 and TRBJ2-2; TCRdb gives TRBD2 as the D gene, but with no DNA this cannot be confirmed. This CDR3 spans 17 amino acids. CDR1 and CDR2 from the germline V gene are MNHEY and SMNVEV (reference sequence). The CDR3: CASTRRLAAANTGELFF.

The rearrangement uses TRBV18 and TRBJ2-3; lacking DNA, the TRBD2 call made by TCRdb goes unchecked. This CDR3 has 16 amino acids. Germline V gene data show CDR1 as KGHSH and CDR2 as LQKENI. CDR3 sequence: CASSPPGLAVTDTQYF.

V and J are TRBV10-3 and TRBJ1-5; without DNA, the TCRdb call of TRBD1 cannot be checked. The CDR3 consists of 14 residues. Germline V lookup: CDR1 ENHRY, CDR2 SYGVKD. This chain's CDR3 is CASRGQGINQPQHF.

The chain joins TRBV6-6 to TRBJ1-4; the D call of TRBD1 rests on TCRdb alone, since no DNA is present to check it. The CDR3 has 14 residues. The germline gives CDR1 MNHNY, CDR2 SVGAGI (reference sequence). CDR3 amino acids: CATRGGGTNEKLFF.

This chain connects TRBV5-6 to TRBJ1-2; the TCRdb D gene call, TRBD1, has no DNA to confirm it. CDR3 length: 14 amino acids. The V gene's germline CDR1 is SGHDT and CDR2 YYEEEE. The CDR3: CASSLRDGSYGYTF.

V is TRBV19 and J is TRBJ1-5; TCRdb's assignment of TRBD1 cannot be checked, as there is no DNA. The CDR3 runs to 14 residues. CDR1 LNHDA and CDR2 SQIVND come from the germline V gene (reference sequence). The CDR3 reads CASSPTWGYQPQHF.

This clonotype ranks as medium-sized in terms of frequency. The chain employs TRBV19 and TRBJ2-2; the D gene TCRdb calls, TRBD1, cannot be checked with no DNA. Germline-derived CDR1 and CDR2 are LNHDA and SQIVND (reference sequence). The CDR3 totals 15 residues. The CDR3 here is CASSSKDRFTGELFF.

V and J are TRBV18 and TRBJ1-5; TCRdb's assignment of TRBD1 cannot be checked, as there is no DNA. From germline, CDR1 is KGHSH and CDR2 LQKENI. The CDR3 has 16 amino acids. This chain's CDR3 is CASSPPGPRSNQPQHF.

The rearrangement uses TRBV19 and TRBJ2-5; the D call of TRBD2 rests on TCRdb alone, since no DNA is present to check it. CDR1 and CDR2 from the germline V gene are LNHDA and SQIVND (reference sequence). This CDR3 is 16 amino acids long. The CDR3 spells CASSLPKGTGGETQYF.

The rearrangement joins TRBV12-3 or TRBV12-4 to TRBJ1-3. The CDR3 has 15 amino acids. CDR3 sequence reads: CASSRGQSSGNTIYF.